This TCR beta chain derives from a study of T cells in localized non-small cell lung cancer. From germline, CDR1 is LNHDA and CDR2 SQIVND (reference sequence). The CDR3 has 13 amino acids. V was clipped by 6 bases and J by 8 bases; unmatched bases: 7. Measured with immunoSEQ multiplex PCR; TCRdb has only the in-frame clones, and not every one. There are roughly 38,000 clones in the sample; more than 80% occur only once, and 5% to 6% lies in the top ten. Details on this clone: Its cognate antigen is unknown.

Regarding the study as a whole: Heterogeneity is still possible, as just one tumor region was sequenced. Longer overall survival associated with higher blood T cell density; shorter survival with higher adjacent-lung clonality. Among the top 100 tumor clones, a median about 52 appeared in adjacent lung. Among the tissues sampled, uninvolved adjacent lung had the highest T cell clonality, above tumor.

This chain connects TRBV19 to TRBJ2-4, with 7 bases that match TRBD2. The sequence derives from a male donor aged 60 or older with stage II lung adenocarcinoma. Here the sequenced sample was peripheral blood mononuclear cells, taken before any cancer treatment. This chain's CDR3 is CASSQVGGDIQYF. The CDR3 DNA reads TGTGCCAGTAGCCAAGTGGGGGGGGACATTCAGTACTTC.